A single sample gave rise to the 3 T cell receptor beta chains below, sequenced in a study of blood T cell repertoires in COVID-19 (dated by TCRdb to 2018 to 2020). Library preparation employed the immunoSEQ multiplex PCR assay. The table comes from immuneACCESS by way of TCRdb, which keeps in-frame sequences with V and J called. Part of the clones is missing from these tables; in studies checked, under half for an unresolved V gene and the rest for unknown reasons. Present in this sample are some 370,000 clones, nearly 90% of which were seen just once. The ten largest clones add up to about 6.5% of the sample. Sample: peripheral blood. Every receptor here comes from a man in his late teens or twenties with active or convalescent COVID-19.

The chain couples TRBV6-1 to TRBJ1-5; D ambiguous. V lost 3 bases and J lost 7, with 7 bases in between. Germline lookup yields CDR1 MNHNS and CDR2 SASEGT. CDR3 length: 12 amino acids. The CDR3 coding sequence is TGTGCCAGCAGTGATCGGGTACAGCCCCAGCATTTT. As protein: CASSDRVQPQHF.

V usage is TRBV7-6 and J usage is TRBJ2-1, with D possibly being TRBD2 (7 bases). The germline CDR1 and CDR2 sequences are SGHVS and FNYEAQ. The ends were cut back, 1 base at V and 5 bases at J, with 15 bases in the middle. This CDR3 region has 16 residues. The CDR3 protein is CASSLGRTRGDNEQFF. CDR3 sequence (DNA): TGTGCCAGCAGCTTAGGAAGGACTAGGGGGGACAATGAGCAGTTCTTC. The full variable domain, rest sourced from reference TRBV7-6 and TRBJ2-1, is GAGVSQSPRYKVTKRGQDVALRCDPISGHVSLYWYRQALGQGPEFLTYFNYEAQQDKSGLPNDRFSAERPEGSISTLTIQRTEQRDSAMYRCASSLGRTRGDNEQFFGPGTRLTVL.

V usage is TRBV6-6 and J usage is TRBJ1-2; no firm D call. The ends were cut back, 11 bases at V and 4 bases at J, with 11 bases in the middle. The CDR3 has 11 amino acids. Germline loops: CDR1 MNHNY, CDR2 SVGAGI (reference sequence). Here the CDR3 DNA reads TGTGCCTCGCGGGATCTCTATGGCTACACCTTC. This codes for CASRDLYGYTF.